This T cell receptor beta chain was found in a study of T cells in Graves' hyperthyroidism and ophthalmopathy. The CDR3 extends over 16 amino acids. V was trimmed by 1 base and J by 6 bases, leaving 19 bases between them. The V gene's germline CDR1 is PRHDT and CDR2 FYEKMQ (reference sequence). This clonotype was seen many times. Its matching antigen is unknown. Uncontrolled infection, other autoimmune disease, pregnancy or lactation excluded patients. RNA transcripts were the template for amplifying TCR beta CDR3 regions. When the TCR CDR3 underwent first-round RT-PCR, the HTBI primer set was used. TCRdb analysed the multiplex PCR reads with MiXCR anew, one entry per CDR3 protein. The data show 270,000 or so distinct CDR3 sequences, around 25% seen once. The study, taken as a whole, reports: Most clonotypes expanded in thyroid above 0.001 were likewise present in blood. The model foresaw ophthalmopathy a median roughly 6 months prior to onset.

Sequenced sample: blood. This rearrangement joins TRBV13 to TRBJ2-7, with D uncertain. The sequence was collected from a man aged 35-49 years with Graves' hyperthyroidism that later progressed to Graves' ophthalmopathy. In nucleotides, the CDR3 is TGTGCCAGCAGCTTAGTAGGGTCGACACGAAGAATCGAGCAGTACTTC. Translating it yields CASSLVGSTRRIEQYF.